This T cell receptor beta chain originates from a study of vaccination and CD4 T cells after COVID-19. The CDR3 loop spans 18 amino acids. V trimming: 2 bases; J trimming: 12 bases; junction bases outside the gene matches: 25. Per the germline V gene, CDR1 is MGHRA and CDR2 is YSYEKL. As to treatment: approximately 10-day PBMC culture with coronavirus spike peptide pools or control peptides (ViraFEST assay). Notes on this clonotype: What it binds is unknown.

Oncomine TCR Beta short-read sequencing was applied to DNA from cultured CD4+ T cells. MiXCR, run by TCRdb on the PCR reads, gives a single entry per CDR3 protein. The sample shows 15,000 to 25,000 distinct CDR3 sequences, under 65% of them seen only once. The sample consisted of CD4+ T cells from blood, cultured in vitro. The rearrangement links TRBV4-1 to TRBJ2-7; 7 bases match TRBD1. This sequence was found in a human donor who had recovered from COVID-19. CDR3 nucleotide sequence: TGCGCCAGCAGCCAAAAAATGGACGTCGGGCAGGGGGAGCATAAACGGTACTTC. Amino acid sequence: CASSQKMDVGQGEHKRYF.